What follows are 15 T cell receptor beta chains derived from one specimen sequenced in a study of a mutant IDH1 vaccine in newly diagnosed glioma. Profiling relied on immunoSEQ multiplex PCR, and the TCRdb table lists in-frame clones only, not all of them. This table has roughly 34,000 clones, 81% appearing once. Time point described: week 5, during vaccination. Mutant IDH1 20-mer peptide, at 300 ug, made up each vaccine dose, with topical imiquimod. Antigen specificity for these receptors is unknown. Specimen: PBMCs, collected from a glioma patient whose treatment included an IDH1 peptide vaccine. The origin of the receptors is a middle-aged man with glioma.

V and J are TRBV13 and TRBJ1-1; 8 nucleotides line up with TRBD1. The CDR3 extends over 12 amino acids. J gave up 10 bases and V 0 bases, and 1 base lay outside the gene matches. The germline CDR1 and CDR2 sequences are PRHDT and FYEKMQ (reference sequence). The CDR3 protein is CASSLGGTGAFF. The CDR3 nucleotides are TGTGCCAGCAGCTTAGGGGGGACAGGAGCTTTCTTT.

V is TRBV6-1 and J is TRBJ2-7; 7 bases line up with TRBD2. The CDR3 loop spans 15 amino acids. Germline assignment: CDR1 MNHNS and CDR2 SASEGT. V lost 5 bases and J lost 7; bases outside the gene matches: 14. This CDR3 reads CASSSTGISGEEQYF. The CDR3 bases are TGTGCCAGCAGTAGTACCGGGATAAGCGGGGAGGAGCAGTACTTC.

As regards this clone: The junction shows a germline mismatch at one end, possibly a read error. The V gene is TRBV7-7, the J gene TRBJ2-2; D uncertain. This CDR3 contains 13 residues. The germline gives CDR1 SSHAT, CDR2 FNYEAQ (reference sequence). The chain's CDR3 is CASSFTETGELFF. CDR3 DNA: TGTGCTAGCAGCTTCACAGAAACCGGGGAGCTGTTTTTT.

V is TRBV11-3 and J is TRBJ2-1; D gene unclear. This CDR3 is 12 amino acids long. Germline V CDR1 and CDR2: SGHNT, YENEEA. V shed 3 bases and J shed 4 bases, with 4 bases lying between them. The CDR3 here is CASSLGYNEQFF. CDR3 sequence (DNA): TGTGCCAGCAGCTTGGGGTACAATGAGCAGTTCTTC.

V usage is TRBV7-6 and J usage is TRBJ2-1; 7 nucleotides match TRBD1. CDR3 size: 14 residues. J gave up 5 bases and V 4 bases, and 5 bases lay outside the gene matches. Germline values: CDR1 SGHVS, CDR2 FNYEAQ. As DNA, the CDR3 is TGTGCCAGCAGCTCCCACGACAGGGACAATGAGCAGTTCTTC. Amino acids: CASSSHDRDNEQFF.

This clone was picked up one time. The V call is TRBV15, the J call TRBJ2-3; no clear D gene. V lost 0 bases and J 14 bases, leaving 12 bases between the germline ends. Germline V gene data show CDR1 as LNHNV and CDR2 as YYDKDF (reference sequence). The CDR3 is 12 amino acids. CDR3 in DNA: TGTGCCACCAGCAGAGACTTGAGCTCTCGGTATTTT. It encodes CATSRDLSSRYF.

In this sample, this clone turned up once. The chain links TRBV7-9 to TRBJ2-7, with D unclear. Deletions cut 1 base from V and 6 bases from J, with 7 bases between. CDR3 length equals 12 residues. The germline CDR1 and CDR2 sequences are SEHNR and FQNEAQ (reference sequence). The CDR3 region has the DNA TGTGCCAGCAGCTTAGGGACGAGCGAGCAGTACTTC. It codes for CASSLGTSEQYF.

This clone was counted only a few times. The chain carries TRBV5-1 and TRBJ2-5; D unresolved. The V end lost 0 bases, the J end lost 2 bases, and 8 bases lay between the germline ends. Germline values: CDR1 SGHRS, CDR2 YFSETQ. CDR3 length equals 14 residues. CDR3 nucleotide sequence: TGCGCCAGCAGCTTGGTCGGTAGTCAAGAGACCCAGTACTTC. This sequence encodes CASSLVGSQETQYF.

The chain employs TRBV5-1 and TRBJ1-1, with D uncertain. V lost 4 bases, J lost 0 bases, and 13 bases lay in between. Germline values: CDR1 SGHRS, CDR2 YFSETQ. This CDR3 spans 15 amino acids. CDR3 amino acids: CASSARELLNTEAFF. The CDR3 DNA follows: TGCGCCAGCAGCGCGAGGGAACTACTGAACACTGAAGCTTTCTTT.

This sequence joins TRBV7-8 and TRBJ2-7; 11 bases align to TRBD2. CDR1 SGHVS and CDR2 FQNEAQ come from the germline V gene. The CDR3 spans 16 residues. J was trimmed by 5 bases and V by 2 bases; bases with no gene match: 8. This chain's CDR3 is CASSLNSGGAYHEQYF. The CDR3 DNA reads as TGTGCCAGCAGCTTAAATAGCGGGGGGGCCTATCACGAGCAGTACTTC.

This rearrangement joins TRBV7-8 to TRBJ2-2; a weak D match, TRBD1 (7 bases). CDR1 and CDR2 from the germline V gene are SGHVS and FQNEAQ. This CDR3 region has 17 residues. The V and J ends lost 2 bases and 1 base respectively, with 14 bases between them. CDR3 region: CASSLTRGALNTGELFF. The CDR3 DNA follows: TGTGCCAGCAGCTTAACCAGGGGGGCCTTGAACACCGGGGAGCTGTTTTTT.

Here the CDR3 reads CASSLGAGQGLTEAFF. DNA of the CDR3: TGTGCCAGCAGCTTGGGGGCGGGGCAAGGTCTGACTGAAGCTTTCTTT. This chain joins TRBV5-5 and TRBJ1-1, with D possibly TRBD1 on 5 matching bases. Trimming cost V 0 bases and J 5 bases, with 17 bases left between them. The germline CDR1 and CDR2 sequences are SGHKS and YYEKEE (reference sequence). There are 16 residues in the CDR3.

CDR3 sequence reads: CASSQDGAGGAGEAFF. The DNA for the CDR3 is TGCGCCAGCAGCCAAGATGGGGCGGGCGGGGCGGGTGAAGCTTTCTTT. The rearrangement joins TRBV4-1 to TRBJ1-1; tentatively, D is TRBD1 (5 bases). Trimming left V 0 bases short and J 7 bases short, with 18 bases between. There are 16 residues in the CDR3. The germline V gene has CDR1 MGHRA and CDR2 YSYEKL.

The chain links TRBV29-1 to TRBJ1-2; TRBD1 might be the D (5 bases). Per the germline V gene, CDR1 is SQVTM and CDR2 is ANQGSEA. This CDR3 comprises 13 residues. V was cut by 3 bases and J by 8 bases, with 16 bases left in between. Here the CDR3 reads CSVDKGVEDGYTF. In nucleotides, the CDR3 is TGCAGCGTTGATAAAGGGGTGGAGGACGGCTACACCTTC.

The chain combines TRBV4-1 with TRBJ2-1; 8 bases agree with TRBD2. The junction had 19 bases not matched to a gene; V was cut back by 6 bases and J by 6 bases. There are 18 residues in the CDR3. Per germline, CDR1 MGHRA and CDR2 YSYEKL. The CDR3, as DNA: TGCGCCAGCAGAGCCGGGATCGGAGAATTCGGGAGGGTCAATGAGCAGTTCTTC. Amino acid sequence: CASRAGIGEFGRVNEQFF.